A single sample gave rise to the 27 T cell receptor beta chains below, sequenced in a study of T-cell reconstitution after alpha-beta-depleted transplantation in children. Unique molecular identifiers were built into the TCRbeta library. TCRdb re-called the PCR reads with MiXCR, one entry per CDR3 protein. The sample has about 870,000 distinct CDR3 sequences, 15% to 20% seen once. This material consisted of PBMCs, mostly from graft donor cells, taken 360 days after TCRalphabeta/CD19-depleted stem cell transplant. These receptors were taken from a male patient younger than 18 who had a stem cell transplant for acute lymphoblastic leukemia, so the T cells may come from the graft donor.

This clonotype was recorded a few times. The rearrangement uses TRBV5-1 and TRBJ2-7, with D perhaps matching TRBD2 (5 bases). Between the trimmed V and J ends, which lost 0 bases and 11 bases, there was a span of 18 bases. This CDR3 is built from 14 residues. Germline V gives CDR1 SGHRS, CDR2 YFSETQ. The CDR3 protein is CASSLGGVEGSEYF. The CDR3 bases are TGCGCCAGCAGCTTGGGCGGCGTCGAGGGCTCAGAGTACTTC.

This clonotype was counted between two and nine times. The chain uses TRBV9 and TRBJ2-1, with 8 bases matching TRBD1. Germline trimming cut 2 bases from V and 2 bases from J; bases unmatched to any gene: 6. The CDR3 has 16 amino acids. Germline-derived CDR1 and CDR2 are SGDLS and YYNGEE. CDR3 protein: CASSVFGQGPYNEQFF. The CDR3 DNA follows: TGTGCCAGCAGCGTCTTCGGACAGGGCCCCTACAATGAGCAGTTCTTC. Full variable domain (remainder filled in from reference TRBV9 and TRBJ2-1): DSGVTQTPKHLITATGQRVTLRCSPRSGDLSVYWYQQSLDQGLQFLIQYYNGEERAKGNILERFSAQQFPDLHSELNLSSLELGDSALYFCASSVFGQGPYNEQFFGPGTRLTVL.

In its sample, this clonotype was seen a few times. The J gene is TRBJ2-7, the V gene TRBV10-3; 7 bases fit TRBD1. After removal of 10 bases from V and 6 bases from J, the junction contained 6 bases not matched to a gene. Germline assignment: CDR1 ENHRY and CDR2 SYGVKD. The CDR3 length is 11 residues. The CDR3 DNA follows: TGTGCCACTTCTGGACAGGTCGAGCAGTACTTC. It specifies CATSGQVEQYF.

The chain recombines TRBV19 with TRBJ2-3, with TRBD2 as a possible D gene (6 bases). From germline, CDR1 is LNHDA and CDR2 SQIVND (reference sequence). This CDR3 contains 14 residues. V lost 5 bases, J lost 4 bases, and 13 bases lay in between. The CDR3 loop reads CASSSEGLADTQYF. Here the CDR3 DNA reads TGTGCCAGTAGTTCAGAGGGACTCGCAGATACGCAGTATTTT.

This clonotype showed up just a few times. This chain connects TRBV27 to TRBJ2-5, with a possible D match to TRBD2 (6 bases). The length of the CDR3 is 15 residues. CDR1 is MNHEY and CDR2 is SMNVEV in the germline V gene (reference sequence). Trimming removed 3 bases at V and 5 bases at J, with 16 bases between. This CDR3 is CASSLIVGGLETQYF. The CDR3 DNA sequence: TGTGCCAGCAGTTTGATAGTGGGGGGATTGGAGACCCAGTACTTC.

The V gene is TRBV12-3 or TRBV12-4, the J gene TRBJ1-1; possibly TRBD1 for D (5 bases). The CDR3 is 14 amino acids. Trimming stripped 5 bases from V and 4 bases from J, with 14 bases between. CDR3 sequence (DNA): TGTGCCAGCAGTGTCCCCGGGGCAGCCACTGAAGCTTTCTTT. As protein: CASSVPGAATEAFF.

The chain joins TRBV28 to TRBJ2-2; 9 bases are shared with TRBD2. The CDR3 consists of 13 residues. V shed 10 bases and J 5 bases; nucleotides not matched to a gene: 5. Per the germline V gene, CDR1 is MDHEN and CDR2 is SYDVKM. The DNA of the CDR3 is TGTGCCATGTTAGCGGGAGATACCGGGGAGCTGTTTTTT. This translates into CAMLAGDTGELFF.

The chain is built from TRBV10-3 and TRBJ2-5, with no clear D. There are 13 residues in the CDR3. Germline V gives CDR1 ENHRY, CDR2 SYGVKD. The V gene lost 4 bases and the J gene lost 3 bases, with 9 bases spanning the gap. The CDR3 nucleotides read TGTGCCATCAGTGCTAGGCGAAAAGAGACCCAGTACTTC. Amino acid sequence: CAISARRKETQYF.

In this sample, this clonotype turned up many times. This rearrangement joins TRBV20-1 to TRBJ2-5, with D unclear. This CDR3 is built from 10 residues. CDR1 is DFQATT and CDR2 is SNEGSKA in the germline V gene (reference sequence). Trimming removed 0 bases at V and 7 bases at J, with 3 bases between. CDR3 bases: TGCAGTGCTAGAGAGGGGACCCAGTACTTC. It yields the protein CSAREGTQYF.

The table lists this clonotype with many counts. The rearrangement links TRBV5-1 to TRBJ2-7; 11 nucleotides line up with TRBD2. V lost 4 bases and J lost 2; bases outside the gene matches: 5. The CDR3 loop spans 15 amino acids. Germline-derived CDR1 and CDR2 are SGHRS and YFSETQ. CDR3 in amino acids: CASSRLAGNPYEQYF. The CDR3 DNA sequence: TGCGCCAGCAGCAGACTAGCGGGAAACCCCTACGAGCAGTACTTC.

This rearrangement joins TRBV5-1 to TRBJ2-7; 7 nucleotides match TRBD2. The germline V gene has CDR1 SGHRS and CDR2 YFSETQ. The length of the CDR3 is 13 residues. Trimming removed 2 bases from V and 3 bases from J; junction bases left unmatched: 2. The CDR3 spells CASSFGTIYEQYF. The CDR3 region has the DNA TGCGCCAGCAGCTTCGGGACTATCTACGAGCAGTACTTC.

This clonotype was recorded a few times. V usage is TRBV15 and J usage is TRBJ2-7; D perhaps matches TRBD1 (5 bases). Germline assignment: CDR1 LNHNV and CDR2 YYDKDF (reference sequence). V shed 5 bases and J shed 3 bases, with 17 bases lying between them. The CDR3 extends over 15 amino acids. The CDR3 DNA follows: TGTGCCACCAGCGGCCCCAGGGCAGTGAACTACGAGCAGTACTTC. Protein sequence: CATSGPRAVNYEQYF.

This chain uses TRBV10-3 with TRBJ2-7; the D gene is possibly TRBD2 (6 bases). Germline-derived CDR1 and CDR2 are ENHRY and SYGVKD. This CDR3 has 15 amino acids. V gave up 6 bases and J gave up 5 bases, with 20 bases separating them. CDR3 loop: CAIRGGFPFEDEQYF. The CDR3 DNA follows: TGTGCCATCAGGGGGGGATTCCCTTTCGAGGACGAGCAGTACTTC.

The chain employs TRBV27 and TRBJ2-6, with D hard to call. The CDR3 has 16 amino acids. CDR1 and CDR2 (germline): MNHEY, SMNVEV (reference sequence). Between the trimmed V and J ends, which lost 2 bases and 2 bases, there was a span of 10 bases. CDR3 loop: CASSLLVRTGANVLTF. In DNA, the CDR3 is TGTGCCAGCAGTTTACTCGTGCGGACTGGGGCCAACGTCCTGACTTTC.

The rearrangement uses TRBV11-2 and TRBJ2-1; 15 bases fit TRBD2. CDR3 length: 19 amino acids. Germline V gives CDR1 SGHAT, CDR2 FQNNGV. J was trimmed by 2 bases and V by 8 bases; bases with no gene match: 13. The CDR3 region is CASSHGLAGGSGTYNEQFF. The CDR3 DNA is TGTGCCAGCTCCCACGGACTAGCGGGAGGGTCCGGCACCTACAATGAGCAGTTCTTC. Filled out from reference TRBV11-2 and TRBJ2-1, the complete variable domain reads EAGVAQSPRYKIIEKRQSVAFWCNPISGHATLYWYQQILGQGPKLLIQFQNNGVVDDSQLPKDRFSAERLKGVDSTLKIQPAKLEDSAVYLCASSHGLAGGSGTYNEQFFGPGTRLTVL.

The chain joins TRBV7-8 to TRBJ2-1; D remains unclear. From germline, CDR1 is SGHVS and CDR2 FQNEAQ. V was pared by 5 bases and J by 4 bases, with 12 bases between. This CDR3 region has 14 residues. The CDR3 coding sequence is TGTGCCAGCAGCCCAACGCTGTTATACAATGAGCAGTTCTTC. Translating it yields CASSPTLLYNEQFF.

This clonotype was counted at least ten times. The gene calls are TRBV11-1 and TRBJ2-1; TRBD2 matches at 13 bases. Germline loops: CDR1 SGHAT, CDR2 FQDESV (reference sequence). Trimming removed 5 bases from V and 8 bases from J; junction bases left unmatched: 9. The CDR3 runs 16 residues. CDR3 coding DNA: TGTGCCAGCAGCCCGGAACTAGCGGGAGGGCCGTATGAGCAGTTCTTC. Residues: CASSPELAGGPYEQFF.

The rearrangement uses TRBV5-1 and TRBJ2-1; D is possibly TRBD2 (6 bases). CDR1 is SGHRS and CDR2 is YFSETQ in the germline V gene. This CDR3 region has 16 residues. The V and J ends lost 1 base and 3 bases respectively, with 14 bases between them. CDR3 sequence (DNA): TGCGCCAGCAGCTTGTACCCTAGCGCCAACTACAATGAGCAGTTCTTC. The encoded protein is CASSLYPSANYNEQFF.

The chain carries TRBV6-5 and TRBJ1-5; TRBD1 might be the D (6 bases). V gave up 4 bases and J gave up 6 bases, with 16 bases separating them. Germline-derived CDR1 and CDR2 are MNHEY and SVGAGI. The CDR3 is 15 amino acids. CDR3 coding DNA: TGTGCCAGCAGTTTCGGGGATACAGGGAGTCAGCCCCAGCATTTT. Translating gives CASSFGDTGSQPQHF.

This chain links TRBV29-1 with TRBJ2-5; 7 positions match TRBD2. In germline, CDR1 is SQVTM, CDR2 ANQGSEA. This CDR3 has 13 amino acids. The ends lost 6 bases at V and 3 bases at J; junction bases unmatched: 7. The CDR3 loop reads CSVGKAGKETQYF. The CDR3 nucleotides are TGCAGCGTAGGGAAAGCGGGAAAAGAGACCCAGTACTTC.

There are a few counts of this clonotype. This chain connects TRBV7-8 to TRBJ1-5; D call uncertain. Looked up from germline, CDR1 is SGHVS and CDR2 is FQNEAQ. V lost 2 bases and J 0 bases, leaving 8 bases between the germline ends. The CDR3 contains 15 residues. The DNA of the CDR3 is TGTGCCAGCAGCTTAAGTGTGGATAGCAATCAGCCCCAGCATTTT. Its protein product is CASSLSVDSNQPQHF.

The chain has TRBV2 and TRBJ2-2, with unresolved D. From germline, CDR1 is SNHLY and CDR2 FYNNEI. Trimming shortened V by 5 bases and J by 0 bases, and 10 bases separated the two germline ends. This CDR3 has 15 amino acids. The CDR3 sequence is CASSSSGSNTGELFF. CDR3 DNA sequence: TGTGCCAGCAGTTCCAGTGGGTCGAACACCGGGGAGCTGTTTTTT.

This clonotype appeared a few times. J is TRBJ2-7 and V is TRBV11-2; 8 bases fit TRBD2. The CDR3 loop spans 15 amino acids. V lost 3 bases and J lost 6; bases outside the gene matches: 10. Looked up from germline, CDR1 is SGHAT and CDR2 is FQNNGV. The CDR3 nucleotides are TGTGCCAGCAGCTTTCTCAACGGGAGGGCCGTCGAGCAGTACTTC. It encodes CASSFLNGRAVEQYF.

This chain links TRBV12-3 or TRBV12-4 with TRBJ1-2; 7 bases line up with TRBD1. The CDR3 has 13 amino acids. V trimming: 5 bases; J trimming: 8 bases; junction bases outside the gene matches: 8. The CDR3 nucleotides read TGTGCCAGCAGTCAGACAGGGTTTAAAGGCTACACCTTC. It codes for CASSQTGFKGYTF.

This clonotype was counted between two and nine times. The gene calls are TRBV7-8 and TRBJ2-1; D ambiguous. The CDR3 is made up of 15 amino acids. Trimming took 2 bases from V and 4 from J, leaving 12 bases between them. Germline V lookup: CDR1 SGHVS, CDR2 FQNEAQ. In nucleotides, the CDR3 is TGTGCCAGCAGCTTAAATATTGCGGAGTACAATGAGCAGTTCTTC. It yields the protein CASSLNIAEYNEQFF. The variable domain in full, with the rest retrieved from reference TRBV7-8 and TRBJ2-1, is GAGVSQSPRYKVAKRGQDVALRCDPISGHVSLFWYQQALGQGPEFLTYFQNEAQLDKSGLPSDRFFAERPEGSVSTLKIQRTQQEDSAVYLCASSLNIAEYNEQFFGPGTRLTVL.

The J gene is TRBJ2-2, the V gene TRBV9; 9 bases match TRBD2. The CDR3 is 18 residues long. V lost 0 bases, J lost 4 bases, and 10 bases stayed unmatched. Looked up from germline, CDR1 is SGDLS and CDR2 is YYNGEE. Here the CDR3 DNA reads TGTGCCAGCAGCGTAGGGGTAGCGGGAGCACCCTTCACCGGGGAGCTGTTTTTT. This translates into CASSVGVAGAPFTGELFF. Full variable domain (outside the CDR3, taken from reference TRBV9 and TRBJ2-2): DSGVTQTPKHLITATGQRVTLRCSPRSGDLSVYWYQQSLDQGLQFLIQYYNGEERAKGNILERFSAQQFPDLHSELNLSSLELGDSALYFCASSVGVAGAPFTGELFFGEGSRLTVL.

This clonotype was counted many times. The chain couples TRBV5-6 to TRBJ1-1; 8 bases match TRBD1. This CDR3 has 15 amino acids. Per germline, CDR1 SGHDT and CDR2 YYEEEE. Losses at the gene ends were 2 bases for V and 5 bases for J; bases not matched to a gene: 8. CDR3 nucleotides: TGTGCCAGCAGCTTTAGGACAGGGAGGGGGACTGAAGCTTTCTTT. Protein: CASSFRTGRGTEAFF.